The T cell receptor (beta chain) described here comes from a study of T cells after posttransplantation cyclophosphamide. CDR1 is SGHVS and CDR2 is FNYEAQ in the germline V gene. V lost 5 bases and J lost 0, with 16 bases in between. This CDR3 is built from 16 residues. This related bone marrow graft donor gave peripheral blood on the day of marrow donation. Study results and caveats: Donor-recipient repertoire similarity was low at 1-2 months, rising over year one. After PTCy, TRB diversity resembled that of CNI/methotrexate controls. TRB overlap between skin or GI tissue T cells and blood was limited.

This clone was seen repeatedly, ten times or more. The target antigen is unknown. Clones were sequenced by immunoSEQ multiplex PCR, and TCRdb holds only the in-frame ones, with some missing. This sample carries over 25,000 clones, none of them present only once. The receptor's source is a man aged 45-65 years in good health, CMV-negative, and a related stem cell transplant donor. The specimen was PBMCs. The V and J genes are TRBV7-6 and TRBJ1-1; D gene ambiguous. In DNA, the CDR3 is TGTGCCAGCAGCCCAAACCGCGCGCGGCTGAACACTGAAGCTTTCTTT. This codes for CASSPNRARLNTEAFF.